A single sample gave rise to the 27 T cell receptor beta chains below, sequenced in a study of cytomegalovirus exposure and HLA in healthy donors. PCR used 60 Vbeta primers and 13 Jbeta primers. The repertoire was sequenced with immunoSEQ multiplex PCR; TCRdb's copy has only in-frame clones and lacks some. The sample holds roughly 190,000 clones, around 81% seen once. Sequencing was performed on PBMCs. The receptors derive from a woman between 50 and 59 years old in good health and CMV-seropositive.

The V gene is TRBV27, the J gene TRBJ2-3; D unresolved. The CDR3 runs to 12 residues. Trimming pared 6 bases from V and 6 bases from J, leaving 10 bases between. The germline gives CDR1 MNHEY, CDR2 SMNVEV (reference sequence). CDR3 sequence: CASSQFRDTQYF. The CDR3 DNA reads TGTGCCAGCAGCCAGTTCAGGGATACGCAGTATTTT.

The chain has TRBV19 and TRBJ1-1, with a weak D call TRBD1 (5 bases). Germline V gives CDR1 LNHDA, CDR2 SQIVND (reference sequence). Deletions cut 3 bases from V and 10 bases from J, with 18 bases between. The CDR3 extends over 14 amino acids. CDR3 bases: TGTGCCAGTAGTATGAGCTTGGCTGAACAGGCAGCTTTCTTT. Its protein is CASSMSLAEQAAFF.

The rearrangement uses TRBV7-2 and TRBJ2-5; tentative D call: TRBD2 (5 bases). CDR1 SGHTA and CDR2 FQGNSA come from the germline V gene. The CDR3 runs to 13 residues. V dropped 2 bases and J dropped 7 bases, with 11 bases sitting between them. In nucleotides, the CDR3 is TGTGCCAGCAGCTTATCAGCGGTCCGGACCCAGTACTTC. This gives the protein CASSLSAVRTQYF.

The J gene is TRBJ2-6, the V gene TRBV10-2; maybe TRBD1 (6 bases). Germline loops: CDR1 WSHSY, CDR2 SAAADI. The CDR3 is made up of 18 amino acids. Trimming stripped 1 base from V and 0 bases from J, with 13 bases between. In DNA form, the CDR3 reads TGCGCCAGCAGTGAGTTGCGCAGGGGAAGCTCTGGGGCCAACGTCCTGACTTTC. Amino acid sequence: CASSELRRGSSGANVLTF.

CDR3 amino acids: CASGETGSYEQYF. The CDR3 nucleotides read TGTGCCAGCGGAGAGACAGGGTCCTACGAGCAGTACTTC. This chain joins TRBV27 and TRBJ2-7; 7 bases agree with TRBD1. Trimming cost V 8 bases and J 1 base; bases outside gene matches: 5. Germline lookup yields CDR1 MNHEY and CDR2 SMNVEV (reference sequence). The CDR3 runs 13 residues.

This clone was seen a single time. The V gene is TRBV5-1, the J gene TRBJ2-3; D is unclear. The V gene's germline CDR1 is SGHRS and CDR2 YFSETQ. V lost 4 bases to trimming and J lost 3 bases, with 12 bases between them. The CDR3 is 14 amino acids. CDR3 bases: TGCGCCAGCAGCGTAGCACAACCGACAGATACGCAGTATTTT. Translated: CASSVAQPTDTQYF.

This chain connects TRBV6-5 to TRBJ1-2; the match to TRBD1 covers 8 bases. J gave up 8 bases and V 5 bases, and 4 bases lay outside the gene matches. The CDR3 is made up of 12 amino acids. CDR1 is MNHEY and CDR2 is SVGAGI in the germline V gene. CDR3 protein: CASSQGARGYTF. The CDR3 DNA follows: TGTGCCAGCAGTCAGGGGGCTCGAGGCTACACCTTC.

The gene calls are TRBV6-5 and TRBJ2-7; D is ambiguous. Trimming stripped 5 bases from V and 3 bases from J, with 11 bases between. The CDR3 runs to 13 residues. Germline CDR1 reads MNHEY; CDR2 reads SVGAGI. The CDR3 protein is CASSPRLIYEQYF. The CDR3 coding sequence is TGTGCCAGCAGTCCCAGACTGATCTACGAGCAGTACTTC.

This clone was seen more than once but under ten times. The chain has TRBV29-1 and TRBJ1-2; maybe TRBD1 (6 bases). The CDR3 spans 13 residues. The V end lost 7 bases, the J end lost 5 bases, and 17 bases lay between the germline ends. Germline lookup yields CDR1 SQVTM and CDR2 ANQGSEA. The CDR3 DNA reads TGCAGCGCTCTAGAGGGGCAGGGGTATGGCTACACCTTC. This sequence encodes CSALEGQGYGYTF.

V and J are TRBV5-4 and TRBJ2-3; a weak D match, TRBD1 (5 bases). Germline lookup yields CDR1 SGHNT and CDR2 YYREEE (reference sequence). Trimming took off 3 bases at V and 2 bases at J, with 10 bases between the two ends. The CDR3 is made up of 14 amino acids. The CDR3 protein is CASSSAGSTDTQYF. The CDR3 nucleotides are TGTGCCAGCAGCTCAGCAGGGTCCACAGATACGCAGTATTTT.

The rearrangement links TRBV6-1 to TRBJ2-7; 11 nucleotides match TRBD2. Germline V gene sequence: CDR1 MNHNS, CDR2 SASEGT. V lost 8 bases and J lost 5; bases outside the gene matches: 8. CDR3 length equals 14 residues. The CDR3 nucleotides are TGTGCCAGCCCCCCCACTAGCGGGGGAAACGAGCAGTACTTC. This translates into CASPPTSGGNEQYF.

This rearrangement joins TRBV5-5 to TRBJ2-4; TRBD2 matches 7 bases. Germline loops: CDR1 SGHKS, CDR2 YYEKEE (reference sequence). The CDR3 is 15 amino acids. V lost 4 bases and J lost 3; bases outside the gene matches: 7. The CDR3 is CASSDWGLLKNIQYF. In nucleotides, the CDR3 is TGTGCCAGCAGCGACTGGGGACTACTCAAAAACATTCAGTACTTC.

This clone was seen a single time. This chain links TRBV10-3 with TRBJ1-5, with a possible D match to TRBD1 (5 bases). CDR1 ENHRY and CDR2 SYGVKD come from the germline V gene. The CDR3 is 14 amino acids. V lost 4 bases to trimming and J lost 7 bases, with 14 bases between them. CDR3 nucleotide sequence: TGTGCCATCAGTGCTGGGAGGGACGGGCAGCCCCAGCATTTT. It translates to CAISAGRDGQPQHF.

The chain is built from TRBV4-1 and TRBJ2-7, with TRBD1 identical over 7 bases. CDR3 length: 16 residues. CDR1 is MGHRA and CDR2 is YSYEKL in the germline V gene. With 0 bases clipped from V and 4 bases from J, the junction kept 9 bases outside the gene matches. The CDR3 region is CASSQEGTGVRYEQYF. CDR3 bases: TGCGCCAGCAGCCAAGAAGGCACAGGGGTTCGATACGAGCAGTACTTC.

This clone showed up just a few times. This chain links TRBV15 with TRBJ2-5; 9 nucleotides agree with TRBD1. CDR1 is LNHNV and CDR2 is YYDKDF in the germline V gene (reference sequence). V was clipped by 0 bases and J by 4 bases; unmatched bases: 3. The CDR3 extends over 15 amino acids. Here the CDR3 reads CATSRDPGQGETQYF. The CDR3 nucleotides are TGTGCCACCAGCAGAGATCCGGGACAGGGAGAGACCCAGTACTTC.

Written as DNA, the CDR3 is TGTGCCAGCAGAGAACCACTGGACAGGGGGGGAACTGAAGCTTTCTTT. It specifies CASREPLDRGGTEAFF. J is TRBJ1-1 and V is TRBV5-4, with 10 bases matching TRBD1. CDR1 and CDR2 from the germline V gene are SGHNT and YYREEE (reference sequence). V trimming: 5 bases; J trimming: 5 bases; junction bases outside the gene matches: 12. The CDR3 sequence is 16 residues long.

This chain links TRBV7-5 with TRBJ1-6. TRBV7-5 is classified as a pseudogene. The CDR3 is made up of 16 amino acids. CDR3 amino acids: CARSSFTRGGNSPLHF. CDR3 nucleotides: TGTGCCAGAAGCTCGTTTACCCGCGGGGGGAATTCACCCCTCCACTTT.

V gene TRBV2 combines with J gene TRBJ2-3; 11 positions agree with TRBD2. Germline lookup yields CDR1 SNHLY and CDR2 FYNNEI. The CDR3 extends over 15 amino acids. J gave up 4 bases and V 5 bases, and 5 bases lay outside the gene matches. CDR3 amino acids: CASSSSGGTPDTQYF. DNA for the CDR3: TGTGCCAGCAGTTCTAGCGGGGGGACCCCAGATACGCAGTATTTT.

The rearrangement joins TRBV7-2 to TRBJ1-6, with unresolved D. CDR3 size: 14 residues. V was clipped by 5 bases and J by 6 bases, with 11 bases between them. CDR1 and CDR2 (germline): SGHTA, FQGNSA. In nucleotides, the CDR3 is TGTGCCAGCAGCCCGGGAGGGTTTAATTCACCCCTCCACTTT. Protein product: CASSPGGFNSPLHF.

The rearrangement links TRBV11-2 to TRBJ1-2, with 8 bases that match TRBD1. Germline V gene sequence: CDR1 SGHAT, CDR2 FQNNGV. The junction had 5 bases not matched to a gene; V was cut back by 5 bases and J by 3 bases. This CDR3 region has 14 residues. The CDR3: CASSPDRVDYGYTF. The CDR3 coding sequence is TGTGCCAGCAGCCCGGACAGGGTCGACTATGGCTACACCTTC. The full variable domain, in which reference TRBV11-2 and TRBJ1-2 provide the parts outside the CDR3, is EAGVAQSPRYKIIEKRQSVAFWCNPISGHATLYWYQQILGQGPKLLIQFQNNGVVDDSQLPKDRFSAERLKGVDSTLKIQPAKLEDSAVYLCASSPDRVDYGYTFGSGTRLTVV.

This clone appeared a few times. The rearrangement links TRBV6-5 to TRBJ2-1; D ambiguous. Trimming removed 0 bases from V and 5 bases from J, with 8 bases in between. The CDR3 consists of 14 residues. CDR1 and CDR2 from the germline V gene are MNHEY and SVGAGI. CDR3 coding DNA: TGTGCCAGCAGTTACTCTGCGGAAAACAATGAGCAGTTCTTC. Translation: CASSYSAENNEQFF.

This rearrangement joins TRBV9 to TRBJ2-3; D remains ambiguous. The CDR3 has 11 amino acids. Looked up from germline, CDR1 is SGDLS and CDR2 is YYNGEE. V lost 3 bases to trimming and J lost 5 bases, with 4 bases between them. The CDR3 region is CASSERDTQYF. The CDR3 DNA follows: TGTGCCAGCAGCGAGAGAGATACGCAGTATTTT. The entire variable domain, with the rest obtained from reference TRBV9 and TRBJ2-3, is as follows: DSGVTQTPKHLITATGQRVTLRCSPRSGDLSVYWYQQSLDQGLQFLIQYYNGEERAKGNILERFSAQQFPDLHSELNLSSLELGDSALYFCASSERDTQYFGPGTRLTVL.

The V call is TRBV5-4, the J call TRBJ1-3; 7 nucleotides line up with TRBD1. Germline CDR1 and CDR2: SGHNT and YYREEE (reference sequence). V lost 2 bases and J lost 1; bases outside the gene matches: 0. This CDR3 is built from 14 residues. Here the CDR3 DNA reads TGTGCCAGCAGCTTACAGGGGTCTGGAAACACCATATATTTT. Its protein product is CASSLQGSGNTIYF.

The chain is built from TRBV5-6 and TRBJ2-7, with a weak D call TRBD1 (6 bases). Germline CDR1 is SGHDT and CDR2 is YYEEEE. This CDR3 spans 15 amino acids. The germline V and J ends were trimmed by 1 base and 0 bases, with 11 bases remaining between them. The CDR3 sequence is CASSLLRDISYEQYF. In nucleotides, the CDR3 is TGTGCCAGCAGCTTGCTCAGGGACATCTCCTACGAGCAGTACTTC.

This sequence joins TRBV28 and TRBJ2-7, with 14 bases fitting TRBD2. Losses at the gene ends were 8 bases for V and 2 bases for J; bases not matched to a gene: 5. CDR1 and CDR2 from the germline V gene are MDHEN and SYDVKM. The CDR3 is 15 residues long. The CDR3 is CASVTSGGGAYEQYF. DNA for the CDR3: TGTGCCAGCGTGACTAGCGGGGGGGGAGCCTACGAGCAGTACTTC.

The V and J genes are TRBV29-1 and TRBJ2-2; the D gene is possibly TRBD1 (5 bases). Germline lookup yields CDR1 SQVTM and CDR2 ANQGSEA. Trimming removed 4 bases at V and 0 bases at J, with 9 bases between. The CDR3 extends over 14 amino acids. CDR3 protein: CSVGRTSNTGELFF. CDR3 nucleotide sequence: TGCAGCGTTGGCAGGACATCGAACACCGGGGAGCTGTTTTTT.

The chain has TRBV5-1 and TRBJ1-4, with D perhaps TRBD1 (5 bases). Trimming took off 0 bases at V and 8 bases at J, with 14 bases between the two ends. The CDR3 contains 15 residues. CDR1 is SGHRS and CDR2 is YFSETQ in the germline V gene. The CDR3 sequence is CASSLESAGWEKLFF. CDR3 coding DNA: TGCGCCAGCAGCTTGGAGTCGGCAGGGTGGGAAAAACTGTTTTTT.